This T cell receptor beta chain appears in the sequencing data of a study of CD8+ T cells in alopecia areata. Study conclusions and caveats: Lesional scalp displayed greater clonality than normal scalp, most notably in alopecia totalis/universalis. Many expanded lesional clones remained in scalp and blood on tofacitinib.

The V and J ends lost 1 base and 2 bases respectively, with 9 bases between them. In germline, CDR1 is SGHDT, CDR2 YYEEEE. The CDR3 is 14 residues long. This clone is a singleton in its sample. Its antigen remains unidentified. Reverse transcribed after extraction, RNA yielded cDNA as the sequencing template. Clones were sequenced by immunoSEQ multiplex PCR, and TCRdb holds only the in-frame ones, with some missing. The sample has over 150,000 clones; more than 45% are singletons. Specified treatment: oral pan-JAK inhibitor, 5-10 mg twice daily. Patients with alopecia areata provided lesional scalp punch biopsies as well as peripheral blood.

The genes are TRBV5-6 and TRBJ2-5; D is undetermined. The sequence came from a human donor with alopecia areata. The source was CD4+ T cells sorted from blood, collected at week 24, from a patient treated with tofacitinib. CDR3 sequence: CASSLRKLQETQYF. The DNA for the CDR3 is TGTGCCAGCAGCTTGCGGAAGTTACAAGAGACCCAGTACTTC.